This paragraph reports one T cell receptor (beta chain). Its antigen remains unidentified. TCRdb independently ran MiXCR on the 5' RACE reads; one entry per CDR3 protein. Here the sample spans some 1,700,000 distinct CDR3 sequences, about 31% being singletons. This entry belongs to a study of identical twins. Study-wide results and caveats: Insertions ran lower in abundant cord blood beta clonotypes, though not in memory repertoires. The same donors were not followed; conclusions instead depended on cross-sectional statistical analysis.

The germline V gene encodes CDR1 SGHVS and CDR2 FQNEAQ. The CDR3 totals 14 residues. V gave up 4 bases and J gave up 0 bases, with 9 bases separating them. This clonotype was obtained from a newborn girl in good health. Specimen: cord blood. The chain links TRBV7-8 to TRBJ1-2, with D possibly matching TRBD1 (5 bases). The CDR3 DNA sequence: TGTGCCAGCAGCTGGGACGGAGCTAACTATGGCTACACCTTC. Amino acids: CASSWDGANYGYTF.